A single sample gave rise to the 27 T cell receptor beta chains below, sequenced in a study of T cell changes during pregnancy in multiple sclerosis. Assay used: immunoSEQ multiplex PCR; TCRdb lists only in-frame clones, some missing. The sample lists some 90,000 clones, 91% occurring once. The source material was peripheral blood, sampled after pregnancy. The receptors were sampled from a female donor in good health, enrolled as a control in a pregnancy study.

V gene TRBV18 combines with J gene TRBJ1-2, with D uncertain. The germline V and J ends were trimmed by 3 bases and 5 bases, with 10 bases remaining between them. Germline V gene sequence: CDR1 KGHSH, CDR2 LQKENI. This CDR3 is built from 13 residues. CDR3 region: CASSPRVDYGYTF. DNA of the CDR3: TGTGCCAGCTCACCTCGGGTGGATTATGGCTACACCTTC.

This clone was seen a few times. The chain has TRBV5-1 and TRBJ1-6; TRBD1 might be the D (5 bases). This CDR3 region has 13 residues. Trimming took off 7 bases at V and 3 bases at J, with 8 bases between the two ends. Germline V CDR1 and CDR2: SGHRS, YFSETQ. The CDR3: CASGADYNSPLHF. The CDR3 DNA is TGCGCCAGCGGGGCAGACTATAATTCACCCCTCCACTTT. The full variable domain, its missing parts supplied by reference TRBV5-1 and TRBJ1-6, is KAGVTQTPRYLIKTRGQQVTLSCSPISGHRSVSWYQQTPGQGLQFLFEYFSETQRNKGNFPGRFSGRQFSNSRSEMNVSTLELGDSALYLCASGADYNSPLHFGNGTRLTVT.

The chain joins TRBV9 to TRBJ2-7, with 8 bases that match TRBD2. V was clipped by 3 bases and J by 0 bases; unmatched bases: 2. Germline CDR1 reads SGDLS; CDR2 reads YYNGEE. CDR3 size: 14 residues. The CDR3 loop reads CASSAGGSSYEQYF. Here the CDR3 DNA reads TGTGCCAGCAGCGCGGGGGGGAGCTCCTACGAGCAGTACTTC.

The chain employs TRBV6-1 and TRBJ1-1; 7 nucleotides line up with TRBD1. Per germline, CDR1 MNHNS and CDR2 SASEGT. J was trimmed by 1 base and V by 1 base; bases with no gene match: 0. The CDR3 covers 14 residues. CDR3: CASSEGTGNTEAFF. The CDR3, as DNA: TGTGCCAGCAGTGAAGGGACAGGGAACACTGAAGCTTTCTTT.

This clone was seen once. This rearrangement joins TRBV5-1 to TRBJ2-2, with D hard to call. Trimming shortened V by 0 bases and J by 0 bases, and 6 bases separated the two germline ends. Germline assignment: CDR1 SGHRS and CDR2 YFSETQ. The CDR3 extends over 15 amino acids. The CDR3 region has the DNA TGCGCCAGCAGCTTGGGCGGTTCGAACACCGGGGAGCTGTTTTTT. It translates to CASSLGGSNTGELFF. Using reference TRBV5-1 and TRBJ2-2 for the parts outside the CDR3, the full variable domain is KAGVTQTPRYLIKTRGQQVTLSCSPISGHRSVSWYQQTPGQGLQFLFEYFSETQRNKGNFPGRFSGRQFSNSRSEMNVSTLELGDSALYLCASSLGGSNTGELFFGEGSRLTVL.

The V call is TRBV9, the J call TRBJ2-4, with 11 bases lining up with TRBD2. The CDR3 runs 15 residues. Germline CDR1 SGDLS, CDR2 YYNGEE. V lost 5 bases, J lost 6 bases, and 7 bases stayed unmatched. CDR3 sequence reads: CASSQAGTSGNIQYF. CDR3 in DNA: TGTGCCAGCAGTCAAGCCGGGACTAGCGGAAACATTCAGTACTTC.

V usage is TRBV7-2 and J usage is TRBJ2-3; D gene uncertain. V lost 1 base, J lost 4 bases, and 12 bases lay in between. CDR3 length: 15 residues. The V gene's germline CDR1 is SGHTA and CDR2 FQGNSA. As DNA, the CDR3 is TGTGCCAGCAGCTTAGTCCCGAGTATCCCAGATACGCAGTATTTT. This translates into CASSLVPSIPDTQYF.

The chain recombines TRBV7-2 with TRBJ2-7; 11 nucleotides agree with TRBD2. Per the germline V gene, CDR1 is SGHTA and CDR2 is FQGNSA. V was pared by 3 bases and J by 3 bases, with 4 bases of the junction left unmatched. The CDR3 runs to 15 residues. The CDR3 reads CASSFLAGGNYEQYF. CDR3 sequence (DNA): TGTGCCAGCAGCTTTTTAGCGGGGGGGAACTACGAGCAGTACTTC.

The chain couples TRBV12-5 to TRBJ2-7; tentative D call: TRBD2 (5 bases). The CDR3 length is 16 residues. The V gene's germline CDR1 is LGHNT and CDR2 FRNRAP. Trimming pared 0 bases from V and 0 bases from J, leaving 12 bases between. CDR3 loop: CASGLVAGRSSYEQYF. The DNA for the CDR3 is TGTGCTAGTGGTTTGGTAGCTGGGAGAAGCTCCTACGAGCAGTACTTC.

This CDR3 is CAWSEGGNQPQHF. The CDR3 nucleotides are TGTGCCTGGAGCGAGGGTGGCAATCAGCCCCAGCATTTT. V gene TRBV30 combines with J gene TRBJ1-5, with D unclear. The CDR3 has 13 residues. Trimming left V 3 bases short and J 2 bases short, with 8 bases between. Germline lookup yields CDR1 GTSNPN and CDR2 SVGIG (reference sequence).

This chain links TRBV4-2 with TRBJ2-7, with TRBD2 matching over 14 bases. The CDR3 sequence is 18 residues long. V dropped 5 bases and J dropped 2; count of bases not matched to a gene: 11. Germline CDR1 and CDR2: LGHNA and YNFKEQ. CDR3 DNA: TGTGCCAGCAGCTCACAGACTAGCGGGGGGGCCGGAGCCTACGAGCAGTACTTC. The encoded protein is CASSSQTSGGAGAYEQYF.

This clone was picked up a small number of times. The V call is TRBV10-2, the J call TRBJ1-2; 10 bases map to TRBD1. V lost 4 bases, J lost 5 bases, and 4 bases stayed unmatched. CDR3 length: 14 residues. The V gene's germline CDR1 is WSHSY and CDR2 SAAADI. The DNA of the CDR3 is TGCGCCAGCAGTGGGACAGGGGGAAGTTATGGCTACACCTTC. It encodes CASSGTGGSYGYTF.

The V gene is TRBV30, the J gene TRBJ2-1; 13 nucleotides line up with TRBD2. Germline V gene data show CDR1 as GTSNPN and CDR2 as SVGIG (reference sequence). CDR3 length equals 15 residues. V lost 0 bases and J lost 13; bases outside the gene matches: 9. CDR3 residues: CAWSVQGGLAGRQFF. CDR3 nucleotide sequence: TGTGCCTGGAGTGTACAGGGGGGACTAGCGGGGAGACAGTTCTTC.

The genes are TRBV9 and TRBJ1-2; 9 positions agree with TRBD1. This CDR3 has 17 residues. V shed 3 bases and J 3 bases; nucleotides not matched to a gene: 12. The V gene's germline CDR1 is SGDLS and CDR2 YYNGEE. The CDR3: CASSGGQGITSDYGYTF. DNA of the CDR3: TGTGCCAGCAGCGGCGGACAGGGGATTACTTCGGACTATGGCTACACCTTC.

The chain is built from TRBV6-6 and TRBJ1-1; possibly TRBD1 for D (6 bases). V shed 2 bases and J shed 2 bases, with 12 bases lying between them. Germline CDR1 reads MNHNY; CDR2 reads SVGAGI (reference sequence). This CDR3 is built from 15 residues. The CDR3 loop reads CASSYLNRANTEAFF. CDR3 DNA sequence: TGTGCCAGCAGTTACCTAAACAGGGCAAACACTGAAGCTTTCTTT.

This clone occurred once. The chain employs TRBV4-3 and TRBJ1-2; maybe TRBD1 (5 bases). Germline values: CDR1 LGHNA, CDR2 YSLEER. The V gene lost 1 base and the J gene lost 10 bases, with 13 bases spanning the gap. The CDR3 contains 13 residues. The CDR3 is CASSQVGVSVYTF. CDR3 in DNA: TGCGCCAGCAGCCAAGTAGGGGTTTCAGTCTACACCTTC.

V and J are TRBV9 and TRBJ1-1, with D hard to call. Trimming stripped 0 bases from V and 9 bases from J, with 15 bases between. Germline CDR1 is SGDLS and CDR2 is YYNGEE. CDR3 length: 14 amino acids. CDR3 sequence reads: CASSVVAGSPKAFF. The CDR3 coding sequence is TGTGCCAGCAGCGTAGTGGCGGGGAGTCCTAAAGCTTTCTTT.

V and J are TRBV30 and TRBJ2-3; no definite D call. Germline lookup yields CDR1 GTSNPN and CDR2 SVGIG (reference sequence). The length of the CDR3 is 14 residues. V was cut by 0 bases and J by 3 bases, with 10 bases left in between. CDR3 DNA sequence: TGTGCCTGGAGTGTACAGTCCGGAACAGATACGCAGTATTTT. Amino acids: CAWSVQSGTDTQYF.

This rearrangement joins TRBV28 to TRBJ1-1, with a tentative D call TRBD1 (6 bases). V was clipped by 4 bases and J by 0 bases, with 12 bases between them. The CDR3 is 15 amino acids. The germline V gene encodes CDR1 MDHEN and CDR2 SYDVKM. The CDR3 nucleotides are TGTGCCAGCAGTTCTCCGGGGGGCATGAACACTGAAGCTTTCTTT. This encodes CASSSPGGMNTEAFF.

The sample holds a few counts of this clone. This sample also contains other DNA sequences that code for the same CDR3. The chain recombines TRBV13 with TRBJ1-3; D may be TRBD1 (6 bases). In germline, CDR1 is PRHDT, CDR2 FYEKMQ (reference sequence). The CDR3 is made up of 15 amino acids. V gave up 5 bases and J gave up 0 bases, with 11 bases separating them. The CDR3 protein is CASSLDSSSGNTIYF. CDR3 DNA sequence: TGTGCCAGCAGCCTGGACAGCAGCTCTGGAAACACCATATATTTT.

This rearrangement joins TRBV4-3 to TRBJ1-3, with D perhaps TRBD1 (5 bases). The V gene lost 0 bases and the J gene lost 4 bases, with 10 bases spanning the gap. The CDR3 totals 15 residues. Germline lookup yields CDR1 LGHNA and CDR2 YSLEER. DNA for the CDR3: TGCGCCAGCAGCCAAGATAAGGGGCCCGGAAACACCATATATTTT. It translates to CASSQDKGPGNTIYF.

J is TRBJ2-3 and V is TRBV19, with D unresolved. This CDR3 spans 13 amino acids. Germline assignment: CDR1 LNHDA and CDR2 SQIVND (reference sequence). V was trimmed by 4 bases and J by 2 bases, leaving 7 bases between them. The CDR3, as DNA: TGTGCCAGTAGTAATCAGTTCACAGATACGCAGTATTTT. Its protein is CASSNQFTDTQYF.

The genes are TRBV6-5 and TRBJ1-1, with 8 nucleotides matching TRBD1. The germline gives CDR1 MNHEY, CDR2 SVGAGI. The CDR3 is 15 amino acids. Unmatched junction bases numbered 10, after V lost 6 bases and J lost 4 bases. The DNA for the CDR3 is TGTGCCAGCAGCCCTCAGACAGGGGAGGTCACTGAAGCTTTCTTT. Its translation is CASSPQTGEVTEAFF.

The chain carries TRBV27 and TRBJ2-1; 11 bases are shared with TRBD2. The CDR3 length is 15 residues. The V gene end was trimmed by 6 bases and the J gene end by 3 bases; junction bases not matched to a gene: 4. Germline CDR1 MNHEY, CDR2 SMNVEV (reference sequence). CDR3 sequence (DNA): TGTGCCAGCAGCACAACTAGCGGGGGCTACAATGAGCAGTTCTTC. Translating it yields CASSTTSGGYNEQFF.

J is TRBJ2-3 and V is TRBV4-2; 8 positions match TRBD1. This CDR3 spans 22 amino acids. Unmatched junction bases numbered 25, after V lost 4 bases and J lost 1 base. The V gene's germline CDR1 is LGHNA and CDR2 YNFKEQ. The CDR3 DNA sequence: TGTGCCAGCAGCCCTACCCGACGTCGCCGGGACAGGAGTCGAAGGGGCACAGATACGCAGTATTTT. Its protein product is CASSPTRRRRDRSRRGTDTQYF.

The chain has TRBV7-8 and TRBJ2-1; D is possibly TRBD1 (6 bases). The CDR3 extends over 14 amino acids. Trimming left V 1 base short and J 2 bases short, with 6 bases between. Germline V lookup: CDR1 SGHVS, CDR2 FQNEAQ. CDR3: CASSLDRAYNEQFF. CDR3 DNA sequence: TGTGCCAGCAGCTTAGACAGGGCCTACAATGAGCAGTTCTTC.

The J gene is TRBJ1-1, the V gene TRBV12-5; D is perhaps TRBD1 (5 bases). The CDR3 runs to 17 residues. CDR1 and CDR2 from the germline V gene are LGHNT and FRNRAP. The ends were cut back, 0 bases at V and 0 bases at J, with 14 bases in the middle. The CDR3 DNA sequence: TGTGCTAGTGGTTTGGTCATAAGGGGAGGAATGAACACTGAAGCTTTCTTT. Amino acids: CASGLVIRGGMNTEAFF. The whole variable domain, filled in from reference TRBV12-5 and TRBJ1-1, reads DARVTQTPRHKVTEMGQEVTMRCQPILGHNTVFWYRQTMMQGLELLAYFRNRAPLDDSGMPKDRFSAEMPDATLATLKIQPSEPRDSAVYFCASGLVIRGGMNTEAFFGQGTRLTVV.